Following are 27 T cell receptor beta chains from one sample sequenced in a study of T cells in women clearing cervical HPV infection. TCRdb keeps only in-frame clones here, not all; method: immunoSEQ multiplex PCR. Its listing shows roughly 30,000 clones. Sequencing was carried out using blood buffy coat. The source is a woman aged 18 to 75 with a cervical HPV16 infection that either progressed to CIN3+ or cleared (not recorded which).

Comment on this clone: The read halts 3 residues ahead of the CDR3 end, with the missing end drawn from the germline J gene. The chain has TRBV10-3 and TRBJ1-3, with D maybe TRBD1 (6 bases). The CDR3 loop spans 15 amino acids. V dropped 4 bases and J dropped 0 bases, with 10 bases sitting between them. Germline values: CDR1 ENHRY, CDR2 SYGVKD. The covered CDR3 bases are TGTGCCATCAGTGGCGGGACACTCTCTGGAAACACC. Protein sequence: CAISGGTLSGNT. The whole CDR3 protein reads CAISGGTLSGNTIYF.

Worth noting for this clone: The CDR3 goes on 3 residues after the read ends, and that part is filled in from the germline J gene. The chain carries TRBV2 and TRBJ2-7; 9 bases line up with TRBD2. The CDR3 runs 16 residues. The trim removed 6 bases at V and 0 bases at J, leaving 9 bases unmatched. Germline V lookup: CDR1 SNHLY, CDR2 FYNNEI. CDR3 DNA, as far as it was read: TGTGCCAGCAGCATAGATTGGGGACTAGCCTCCTACGAG. Protein sequence: CASSIDWGLASYE. The whole CDR3 reads CASSIDWGLASYEQYF.

Points on this clone: Read coverage stops 3 residues before the CDR3 terminus; the germline J gene supplies the remainder. This chain uses TRBV5-1 with TRBJ2-4; TRBD1 matches at 9 bases. The CDR3 runs to 14 residues. Per the germline V gene, CDR1 is SGHRS and CDR2 is YFSETQ. J gave up 9 bases and V 4 bases, and 8 bases lay outside the gene matches. Partial CDR3 DNA: TGCGCCAGCAGCCCCGGACAGGGGATCGCCATT. Its protein product is CASSPGQGIAI. The entire CDR3 reads CASSPGQGIAIQYF. The complete variable domain, with remaining parts taken from reference TRBV5-1 and TRBJ2-4, reads KAGVTQTPRYLIKTRGQQVTLSCSPISGHRSVSWYQQTPGQGLQFLFEYFSETQRNKGNFPGRFSGRQFSNSRSEMNVSTLELGDSALYLCASSPGQGIAIQYFGAGTRLSVL.

With respect to this clone: The read terminates 3 residues ahead of where the CDR3 ends, so the germline J gene completes it. The chain couples TRBV6-2 or TRBV6-3 to TRBJ1-1, with D tentatively TRBD1 (5 bases). The CDR3 extends over 15 amino acids. Per the germline V gene, CDR1 is MNHEY and CDR2 is SVGEGT. The ends were cut back, 2 bases at V and 0 bases at J, with 10 bases in the middle. CDR3 DNA, as far as it was read: TGTGCCAGCAGTTACCCGGGACTGCTGAACACTGAA. Translating gives CASSYPGLLNTE. The entire CDR3 protein reads CASSYPGLLNTEAFF.

The sequenced CDR3 bases are TGCAGTGCTAGAGACAGGTTATTAGACACC. It specifies CSARDRLLDT. The full-length CDR3 reads as CSARDRLLDTIYF. The chain has TRBV20-1 and TRBJ1-3; no clear D. The read finishes 3 residues shy of the CDR3 end, and the germline J gene is used to complete it. Between the trimmed V and J ends, which lost 0 bases and 8 bases, there was a span of 11 bases. CDR3 size: 13 residues. Germline CDR1 reads DFQATT; CDR2 reads SNEGSKA (reference sequence).

CDR3 DNA, as far as it was read: TGTGCCAGCAGCCCATATTATATTTCCCTACCCCCAGATACG. It translates to CASSPYYISLPPDT. The full CDR3 is CASSPYYISLPPDTQYF. The chain joins TRBV7-3 to TRBJ2-3; no reliable D call. The CDR3 end lies 3 residues beyond the end of the read and is filled in from the germline J gene. CDR3 length: 17 residues. Trimming stripped 5 bases from V and 4 bases from J, with 22 bases between. The germline V gene has CDR1 SGHTA and CDR2 FQGTGA.

Turning to this clone: The read ends 3 residues early relative to the CDR3; the germline J gene fills the gap. The chain employs TRBV6-4 and TRBJ2-7; TRBD2 aligns across 7 bases. CDR1 MRHNA and CDR2 SNTAGT come from the germline V gene. The CDR3 sequence is 14 residues long. Losses at the gene ends were 6 bases for V and 6 bases for J; bases not matched to a gene: 11. The sequenced CDR3 bases are TGTGCCAGCAGGCGACTAGCCGAGATAGGCGAG. Its translation: CASRRLAEIGE. The full-length CDR3 reads as CASRRLAEIGEQYF.

In the case of this clone: The DNA ends 3 residues before the CDR3 does, and the rest of the CDR3 is filled in from the germline J gene. The V call is TRBV7-6, the J call TRBJ2-5, with 12 bases identical to TRBD2. Losses at the gene ends were 5 bases for V and 4 bases for J; bases not matched to a gene: 11. Germline CDR1 and CDR2: SGHVS and FNYEAQ. This CDR3 has 17 amino acids. Partial CDR3 DNA: TGTGCCAGCAGCCCGGGACTAGCGGGCCTGTCGGGAGAGACC. Encoded protein: CASSPGLAGLSGET. The entire CDR3 is CASSPGLAGLSGETQYF.

With respect to this clone: The read finishes 3 residues shy of the CDR3 end, and the germline J gene is used to complete it. V and J are TRBV28 and TRBJ2-4; D possibly corresponds to TRBD2 (6 bases). The germline CDR1 and CDR2 sequences are MDHEN and SYDVKM. The CDR3 has 14 residues. The ends were cut back, 9 bases at V and 1 base at J, with 13 bases in the middle. CDR3: CASRLGSAKNIQYF. The CDR3 DNA, read in part, is TGTGCCAGTAGACTAGGGTCGGCCAAAAACATT.

Regarding this clone: The CDR3 end is not reached by the read, which stops 3 residues before it; the germline J gene fills it in. This chain links TRBV7-8 with TRBJ1-2; 9 positions match TRBD1. The CDR3 runs to 14 residues. CDR1 SGHVS and CDR2 FQNEAQ come from the germline V gene. J gave up 6 bases and V 4 bases, and 6 bases lay outside the gene matches. The CDR3: CASSSTTGGHGYTF. The sequenced CDR3 bases are TGTGCCAGCAGCTCCACCACAGGGGGCCATGGC.

Worth noting for this clone: The DNA ends 3 residues before the CDR3 does, and the rest of the CDR3 is filled in from the germline J gene. The chain uses TRBV2 and TRBJ2-1, with a possible D match to TRBD2 (5 bases). The germline V gene encodes CDR1 SNHLY and CDR2 FYNNEI. This CDR3 is 15 amino acids long. The V end was cut by 4 bases, the J end by 0 bases, with 10 bases between. The CDR3 here is CASSGGADSYNEQFF. The DNA read from the CDR3 is TGTGCCAGCAGTGGCGGAGCGGACTCCTACAATGAG.

Concerning this clone itself: Read sequence stops 3 residues before the CDR3 end, and the germline J gene provides the missing end. V is TRBV30 and J is TRBJ1-3; D remains ambiguous. Germline CDR1 GTSNPN, CDR2 SVGIG (reference sequence). Trimming pared 0 bases from V and 1 base from J, leaving 10 bases between. There are 15 residues in the CDR3. The CDR3 loop is CAWSVFTQSGNTIYF. The DNA read from the CDR3 is TGTGCCTGGAGTGTCTTCACCCAGTCTGGAAACACC.

Concerning this clone: The read halts 3 residues ahead of the CDR3 end, with the missing end drawn from the germline J gene. The V call is TRBV7-9, the J call TRBJ1-3, with unresolved D. CDR3 length equals 15 residues. V dropped 1 base and J dropped 2 bases, with 9 bases sitting between them. Looked up from germline, CDR1 is SEHNR and CDR2 is FQNEAQ (reference sequence). The CDR3 sequence is CASSLGGDPGNTIYF. CDR3 DNA, as far as it was read: TGTGCCAGCAGCTTAGGCGGAGATCCTGGAAACACC.

About this clone itself: The read gets to within 3 residues of the CDR3 end, and the germline J gene fills in the rest. The V and J genes are TRBV18 and TRBJ2-1; TRBD2 aligns across 7 bases. The V gene end was trimmed by 3 bases and the J gene end by 9 bases; junction bases not matched to a gene: 2. In germline, CDR1 is KGHSH, CDR2 LQKENI. The CDR3 length is 12 residues. CDR3 amino acids: CASSPRGSEQFF. The sequenced CDR3 bases are TGTGCCAGCTCACCCCGCGGGAGTGAG.

Regarding this clone: From the germline J gene comes the end of the CDR3, since the read stops 3 residues before it. The chain has TRBV20-1 and TRBJ1-5, with a possible D match to TRBD1 (5 bases). V was pared by 3 bases and J by 4 bases, with 19 bases between. The CDR3 contains 16 residues. CDR1 DFQATT and CDR2 SNEGSKA come from the germline V gene (reference sequence). This CDR3 reads CSASGAGGARNQPQHF. The DNA read from the CDR3 is TGCAGTGCTAGTGGTGCCGGCGGGGCAAGGAATCAGCCC.

About this clone itself: The read is 3 residues too short to cover the CDR3 end, so that end is filled in from the germline J gene. This chain connects TRBV6-4 to TRBJ2-2; 8 positions agree with TRBD1. There are 15 residues in the CDR3. Trimming removed 6 bases from V and 2 bases from J; junction bases left unmatched: 5. Per the germline V gene, CDR1 is MRHNA and CDR2 is SNTAGT. CDR3 bases read: TGTGCCAGCAGCCCCGCAGGGGGCAACACCGGGGAG. Its protein is CASSPAGGNTGE. The whole CDR3 protein is CASSPAGGNTGELFF.

Details on this clone: The read falls 3 residues short of the CDR3 end, and the missing part is taken from the germline J gene. This sequence joins TRBV7-2 and TRBJ2-1; 9 nucleotides align to TRBD2. The germline CDR1 and CDR2 sequences are SGHTA and FQGNSA. The CDR3 runs to 15 residues. The V and J ends lost 3 bases and 2 bases, in that order; junction bases with no gene match: 2. CDR3 DNA, as far as it was read: TGTGCCAGCAGCTTTAGCGGGGGTACCTACAATGAG. Its translation is CASSFSGGTYNE. The full CDR3 reads CASSFSGGTYNEQFF.

A remark on this clone: Coverage ceases 3 residues before the CDR3 finishes, and the germline J gene fills in the end. This chain uses TRBV19 with TRBJ1-2, with D perhaps matching TRBD1 (6 bases). V was pared by 1 base and J by 3 bases, with 12 bases between. CDR3 length: 15 residues. Germline-derived CDR1 and CDR2 are LNHDA and SQIVND (reference sequence). The CDR3 loop reads CASSIGQGPYYGYTF. CDR3 bases read: TGTGCCAGTAGTATAGGTCAGGGGCCCTACTATGGC.

A note on this clone: The read finishes 3 residues shy of the CDR3 end, and the germline J gene is used to complete it. The V gene is TRBV19, the J gene TRBJ1-4; unclear D gene. CDR3 length: 13 residues. Trimming pared 4 bases from V and 8 bases from J, leaving 11 bases between. Germline V gene sequence: CDR1 LNHDA, CDR2 SQIVND (reference sequence). The CDR3 region is CASSTTAGEKLFF. Partial CDR3 DNA: TGTGCCAGTAGTACCACAGCGGGGGAAAAA.

Comments on this clone: The CDR3 end lies 3 residues beyond the end of the read and is filled in from the germline J gene. This rearrangement joins TRBV5-3 to TRBJ2-7; TRBD2 is a possible D gene (6 bases). TRBV5-3 carries the ORF label, with uncertain function. With 4 bases removed from V and 2 bases from J, the gap between germline ends came to 16 bases. The length of the CDR3 is 15 residues. The CDR3 reads CARSPGRGITYEQYF. The covered CDR3 bases are TGTGCCAGAAGCCCCGGACGGGGGATTACCTACGAG.

With regard to this clone: The read falls 3 residues short of the CDR3 end, and the missing part is taken from the germline J gene. The chain couples TRBV2 to TRBJ2-7; 7 bases map to TRBD2. From germline, CDR1 is SNHLY and CDR2 FYNNEI. Trimming cost V 11 bases and J 5 bases; bases outside gene matches: 12. The CDR3 runs to 13 residues. CDR3 sequence reads: CAGQPSGTHEQYF. CDR3 DNA (partial): TGTGCCGGCCAACCGAGCGGGACCCACGAG. Supplemented by reference TRBV2 and TRBJ2-7, the full variable domain reads EPEVTQTPSHQVTQMGQEVILRCVPISNHLYFYWYRQILGQKVEFLVSFYNNEISEKSEIFDDQFSVERPDGSNFTLKIRSTKLEDSAMYFCAGQPSGTHEQYFGPGTRLTVT.

With respect to this clone: Coverage ceases 3 residues before the CDR3 finishes, and the germline J gene fills in the end. This sequence joins TRBV2 and TRBJ1-1, with D maybe TRBD1 (5 bases). CDR1 and CDR2 from the germline V gene are SNHLY and FYNNEI. The CDR3 has 14 amino acids. The V end was cut by 5 bases, the J end by 1 base, with 11 bases between. The CDR3 protein is CASSTDRTNTEAFF. Partial CDR3 DNA: TGTGCCAGCAGTACCGACAGAACGAACACTGAA.

Remarks on this clone: The read is 3 residues too short to cover the CDR3 end, so that end is filled in from the germline J gene. The chain recombines TRBV29-1 with TRBJ2-3; TRBD2 aligns across 9 bases. Germline CDR1 and CDR2: SQVTM and ANQGSEA. V gave up 3 bases and J gave up 2 bases; unmatched junction bases: 9. The CDR3 spans 16 residues. The CDR3 reads CSVDGEKRGVTDTQYF. The covered CDR3 bases are TGCAGCGTTGACGGCGAAAAGCGGGGGGTCACAGATACG.

Regarding this clone: Read data end 3 residues before the CDR3 end; the end is taken from the germline J gene. The chain has TRBV20-1 and TRBJ1-4, with 8 bases identical to TRBD1. The CDR3 has 13 amino acids. J was trimmed by 8 bases and V by 3 bases; bases with no gene match: 5. Germline-derived CDR1 and CDR2 are DFQATT and SNEGSKA (reference sequence). The CDR3 sequence is CSARARGLEKLFF. The CDR3 DNA, read in part, is TGCAGTGCTAGGGCCAGGGGGCTCGAAAAA.

Of note for this clone: The observed sequence ends 3 residues before the CDR3 terminus, with the missing tail filled in from the germline J gene. The rearrangement uses TRBV20-1 and TRBJ1-1; 7 bases align to TRBD1. CDR1 DFQATT and CDR2 SNEGSKA come from the germline V gene (reference sequence). This CDR3 spans 12 amino acids. The V segment lost 7 bases and the J segment 3 bases; nucleotides outside the gene matches: 5. The CDR3 protein is CSGWQGDTEAFF. CDR3 DNA, as far as it was read: TGCAGTGGCTGGCAGGGGGACACTGAA.

A word on this clone: The CDR3 end falls 3 residues outside the read, so it is completed with the germline J gene. This sequence joins TRBV19 and TRBJ1-3; D uncertain. This CDR3 contains 12 residues. The V end lost 3 bases, the J end lost 4 bases, and 4 bases lay between the germline ends. Germline loops: CDR1 LNHDA, CDR2 SQIVND (reference sequence). Incomplete CDR3 DNA: TGTGCCAGTAGTATCGGGGGAAACACC. It yields the protein CASSIGGNT. The entire CDR3 is CASSIGGNTIYF.

The sequenced part of the CDR3 DNA is TGCAGTGCTAGAGATCCGACTAGCGGGACAAGCTCCTACAATGAG. Translation gives CSARDPTSGTSSYNE. The entire CDR3 reads CSARDPTSGTSSYNEQFF. This chain uses TRBV20-1 with TRBJ2-1; 11 bases match TRBD2. The sequence runs out 3 residues before the end of the CDR3; the remainder is reconstructed from the germline J gene. Trimming took 0 bases from V and 0 from J; bases not matched to a gene: 7. Per germline, CDR1 DFQATT and CDR2 SNEGSKA (reference sequence). The CDR3 is 18 amino acids.